The 18 T cell receptor beta chains given below trace back to one sample, sequenced in a study of T cell changes during pregnancy in multiple sclerosis. Clones were sequenced by immunoSEQ multiplex PCR, and TCRdb holds only the in-frame ones, with some missing. Here the sample spans 90,000 or so clones, 85% to 95% being singletons. Source: peripheral blood, taken before pregnancy. The receptors originated from a female donor with multiple sclerosis, enrolled in a pregnancy study.

This clone was detected only once. V usage is TRBV27 and J usage is TRBJ1-1; D possibly corresponds to TRBD1 (5 bases). The germline V gene encodes CDR1 MNHEY and CDR2 SMNVEV (reference sequence). V shed 5 bases and J shed 0 bases, with 16 bases lying between them. This CDR3 spans 16 amino acids. Written as DNA, the CDR3 is TGTGCCAGCAGTAAAGTGGTCGGGGGAATGAACACTGAAGCTTTCTTT. This encodes CASSKVVGGMNTEAFF.

This chain links TRBV30 with TRBJ1-1; D may be TRBD1 (5 bases). CDR3 length equals 12 residues. Trimming removed 0 bases at V and 6 bases at J, with 8 bases between. Germline CDR1 reads GTSNPN; CDR2 reads SVGIG (reference sequence). As DNA, the CDR3 is TGTGCCTGGAGTGTAGGAGGGGCTGAAGCTTTCTTT. Protein: CAWSVGGAEAFF.

The chain links TRBV19 to TRBJ2-3, with D maybe TRBD1 (6 bases). The germline V and J ends were trimmed by 5 bases and 4 bases, with 13 bases remaining between them. Germline CDR1 reads LNHDA; CDR2 reads SQIVND (reference sequence). CDR3 length: 14 residues. DNA for the CDR3: TGTGCCAGTAGTCTCTGGACAGTACCAGATACGCAGTATTTT. Translation gives CASSLWTVPDTQYF.

This chain connects TRBV2 to TRBJ2-2, with 9 bases lining up with TRBD2. J gave up 4 bases and V 7 bases, and 13 bases lay outside the gene matches. Per the germline V gene, CDR1 is SNHLY and CDR2 is FYNNEI. This CDR3 contains 17 residues. This chain's CDR3 is CASKTLPSGAFTGELFF. The CDR3 coding sequence is TGTGCCAGCAAAACACTCCCTAGCGGGGCCTTCACCGGGGAGCTGTTTTTT. Full variable domain (missing parts from reference TRBV2 and TRBJ2-2): EPEVTQTPSHQVTQMGQEVILRCVPISNHLYFYWYRQILGQKVEFLVSFYNNEISEKSEIFDDQFSVERPDGSNFTLKIRSTKLEDSAMYFCASKTLPSGAFTGELFFGEGSRLTVL.

The chain combines TRBV7-6 with TRBJ2-2; 9 nucleotides line up with TRBD1. The CDR3 is 17 amino acids. Germline-derived CDR1 and CDR2 are SGHVS and FNYEAQ. The J segment lost 0 bases and the V segment lost 5 bases, leaving 7 bases of the junction unmatched. The CDR3 sequence: CASSAPGQGSNTGELFF. The CDR3, as DNA: TGTGCCAGCAGCGCACCGGGACAGGGATCGAACACCGGGGAGCTGTTTTTT.

Only one count was recorded for this clone. This rearrangement joins TRBV30 to TRBJ2-1; weak D call: TRBD1 (5 bases). The germline gives CDR1 GTSNPN, CDR2 SVGIG (reference sequence). With 4 bases removed from V and 0 bases from J, the gap between germline ends came to 10 bases. CDR3 size: 14 residues. CDR3 residues: CAWKTVNSYNEQFF. The CDR3 DNA reads as TGTGCCTGGAAGACAGTTAACTCCTACAATGAGCAGTTCTTC.

The rearrangement links TRBV28 to TRBJ2-1, with TRBD2 identical over 12 bases. After removal of 11 bases from V and 3 bases from J, the junction contained 8 bases not matched to a gene. Germline CDR1 MDHEN, CDR2 SYDVKM. The CDR3 is made up of 15 amino acids. The CDR3 DNA reads as TGTGCCGTCATGACTAGCGGGAGAGGCTACAATGAGCAGTTCTTC. It is translated as CAVMTSGRGYNEQFF.

V gene TRBV29-1 combines with J gene TRBJ2-1, with 9 positions matching TRBD2. CDR1 and CDR2 (germline): SQVTM, ANQGSEA. Trimming at V came to 5 bases and at J to 5 bases, leaving 13 bases not matched to a gene. The CDR3 is 16 amino acids. The CDR3 sequence is CSVRQGLADRDNEQFF. Written as DNA, the CDR3 is TGCAGCGTTCGACAGGGACTAGCTGATAGAGACAATGAGCAGTTCTTC.

This rearrangement joins TRBV4-2 to TRBJ2-7, with D maybe TRBD2 (5 bases). The CDR3 is 15 residues long. V lost 1 base and J lost 2, with 12 bases in between. Germline CDR1 reads LGHNA; CDR2 reads YNFKEQ. The CDR3 sequence is CASSQARGSTYEQYF. The CDR3 coding sequence is TGTGCCAGCAGCCAAGCACGAGGGAGCACCTACGAGCAGTACTTC.

The CDR3 DNA reads as TGTGCCAGCAGCCCGTGGTCGGGGGGAGACAATGAGCAGTTCTTC. Amino acid sequence: CASSPWSGGDNEQFF. This chain links TRBV27 with TRBJ2-1; TRBD2 matches at 7 bases. The CDR3 contains 15 residues. Germline CDR1 MNHEY, CDR2 SMNVEV (reference sequence). The V gene end was trimmed by 6 bases and the J gene end by 5 bases; junction bases not matched to a gene: 10.

This chain links TRBV30 with TRBJ1-3; D remains ambiguous. CDR1 and CDR2 from the germline V gene are GTSNPN and SVGIG (reference sequence). With 2 bases removed from V and 0 bases from J, the gap between germline ends came to 8 bases. CDR3 length: 14 amino acids. The CDR3 coding sequence is TGTGCCTGGAGTTCTGGAGTCTCTGGAAACACCATATATTTT. Translation gives CAWSSGVSGNTIYF. The whole variable domain, filled in from reference TRBV30 and TRBJ1-3, reads SQTIHQWPATLVQPVGSPLSLECTVEGTSNPNLYWYRQAAGRGLQLLFYSVGIGQISSEVPQNLSASRPQDRQFILSSKKLLLSDSGFYLCAWSSGVSGNTIYFGEGSWLTVV.

The V and J genes are TRBV7-2 and TRBJ2-3; no firm D call. V lost 5 bases and J 3 bases, leaving 12 bases between the germline ends. CDR3 length: 14 amino acids. Germline V gene data show CDR1 as SGHTA and CDR2 as FQGNSA. CDR3 coding DNA: TGTGCCAGCAGCCGAATTGCAACAACAGATACGCAGTATTTT. Translated, it gives CASSRIATTDTQYF. The full variable domain, rest sourced from reference TRBV7-2 and TRBJ2-3, is GAGVSQSPSNKVTEKGKDVELRCDPISGHTALYWYRQSLGQGLEFLIYFQGNSAPDKSGLPSDRFSAERTGGSVSTLTIQRTQQEDSAVYLCASSRIATTDTQYFGPGTRLTVL.

This chain links TRBV5-5 with TRBJ1-2, with a weak D call TRBD1 (6 bases). V shed 0 bases and J shed 3 bases, with 15 bases lying between them. This CDR3 comprises 16 residues. Germline CDR1 is SGHKS and CDR2 is YYEKEE (reference sequence). CDR3 DNA sequence: TGTGCCAGCAGCTTGGCCGACAGGCAACTTTACTATGGCTACACCTTC. As protein: CASSLADRQLYYGYTF. The variable domain in full, with the rest retrieved from reference TRBV5-5 and TRBJ1-2, is DAGVTQSPTHLIKTRGQQVTLRCSPISGHKSVSWYQQVLGQGPQFIFQYYEKEERGRGNFPDRFSARQFPNYSSELNVNALLLGDSALYLCASSLADRQLYYGYTFGSGTRLTVV.

The V call is TRBV7-6, the J call TRBJ2-1, with TRBD2 identical over 14 bases. The trim removed 5 bases at V and 4 bases at J, leaving 7 bases unmatched. The CDR3 has 17 amino acids. CDR1 is SGHVS, CDR2 FNYEAQ, per germline. The CDR3 loop reads CASSPRLAGGLYNEQFF. The DNA of the CDR3 is TGTGCCAGCAGCCCTAGACTAGCGGGGGGGCTATACAATGAGCAGTTCTTC.

The rearrangement joins TRBV27 to TRBJ2-7, with TRBD1 identical over 7 bases. In germline, CDR1 is MNHEY, CDR2 SMNVEV (reference sequence). This CDR3 is 15 amino acids long. V was pared by 3 bases and J by 2 bases, with 7 bases of the junction left unmatched. The CDR3 is CASSFNWDSTYEQYF. The CDR3 DNA sequence: TGTGCCAGCAGTTTTAACTGGGACAGTACCTACGAGCAGTACTTC.

The chain recombines TRBV11-3 with TRBJ2-2; 7 bases match TRBD1. Germline CDR1 reads SGHNT; CDR2 reads YENEEA. The CDR3 has 16 residues. The junction had 13 bases not matched to a gene; V was cut back by 5 bases and J by 7 bases. DNA of the CDR3: TGTGCCAGCAGCCCGCCGGGACAGCACCCAGACGGGGAGCTGTTTTTT. This translates into CASSPPGQHPDGELFF.

The J gene is TRBJ2-7, the V gene TRBV6-5, with 9 bases lining up with TRBD1. The CDR3 length is 15 residues. Germline CDR1 reads MNHEY; CDR2 reads SVGAGI. V lost 5 bases and J lost 0; bases outside the gene matches: 5. The CDR3 region has the DNA TGTGCCAGCAGTCCGGACAGGGGAAGCTCCTACGAGCAGTACTTC. It is translated as CASSPDRGSSYEQYF.

V usage is TRBV4-1 and J usage is TRBJ1-2; 7 bases match TRBD1. Germline V lookup: CDR1 MGHRA, CDR2 YSYEKL. Trimming cost V 4 bases and J 7 bases; bases outside gene matches: 15. This CDR3 spans 16 amino acids. CDR3 in amino acids: CASSPPLQTGLVGYTF. DNA of the CDR3: TGCGCCAGCAGCCCACCACTTCAGACAGGGTTAGTTGGCTACACCTTC.